The 30 T cell receptor beta chains below come from one sample, sequenced in a study of blood T cell repertoires in COVID-19. The data were produced by immunoSEQ multiplex PCR, yet TCRdb's version contains in-frame clones alone and is incomplete. The data show tens of thousands of clones, approximately 79% seen once. Input material: peripheral blood. The receptors derive from a man between 65 and 79 years old with active or convalescent COVID-19.

The V gene is TRBV5-4, the J gene TRBJ2-3; 14 bases line up with TRBD2. This CDR3 spans 17 amino acids. Germline V lookup: CDR1 SGHNT, CDR2 YYREEE (reference sequence). V lost 5 bases to trimming and J lost 2 bases; unmatched junction nucleotides: 7. CDR3 amino acids: CASRPGLAGGNTDTQYF. The CDR3 DNA is TGTGCCAGCAGACCAGGACTAGCGGGGGGTAACACAGATACGCAGTATTTT.

This CDR3 is CSAHAQGRDSTEAFF. CDR3 DNA sequence: TGCAGCGCCCACGCGCAGGGAAGAGATAGCACTGAAGCTTTCTTT. The chain is built from TRBV29-1 and TRBJ1-1; the D gene is possibly TRBD1 (5 bases). Per the germline V gene, CDR1 is SQVTM and CDR2 is ANQGSEA. This CDR3 has 15 amino acids. The V and J ends lost 7 bases and 4 bases respectively, with 22 bases between them.

V and J are TRBV6-6 and TRBJ1-1, with unresolved D. This CDR3 spans 13 amino acids. Germline V CDR1 and CDR2: MNHNY, SVGAGI (reference sequence). Deletions cut 0 bases from V and 4 bases from J, with 6 bases between. CDR3 bases: TGTGCCAGCAGTTACTCTGGACTCACTGAAGCTTTCTTT. Its translation: CASSYSGLTEAFF.

The table lists this clone with a few counts. The V gene is TRBV9, the J gene TRBJ2-5; 8 nucleotides match TRBD1. Germline loops: CDR1 SGDLS, CDR2 YYNGEE. The CDR3 contains 15 residues. With 3 bases clipped from V and 5 bases from J, the junction kept 9 bases outside the gene matches. Here the CDR3 reads CASSETPGGRETQYF. The CDR3, as DNA: TGTGCCAGCAGCGAAACTCCAGGGGGCCGGGAGACCCAGTACTTC.

The V and J genes are TRBV6-1 and TRBJ1-3, with 7 bases lining up with TRBD1. The J segment lost 0 bases and the V segment lost 0 bases, leaving 14 bases of the junction unmatched. Germline CDR1 is MNHNS and CDR2 is SASEGT. This CDR3 is 20 amino acids long. The chain's CDR3 is CASSEAVGGQVFVSGNTIYF. The CDR3 region has the DNA TGTGCCAGCAGTGAAGCGGTTGGAGGACAGGTTTTTGTCTCTGGAAACACCATATATTTT.

The genes are TRBV20-1 and TRBJ2-3; D not certain. The CDR3 is 11 amino acids. Trimming pared 7 bases from V and 5 bases from J, leaving 10 bases between. Germline V lookup: CDR1 DFQATT, CDR2 SNEGSKA (reference sequence). The DNA of the CDR3 is TGCAGTGGACGGAGTGGAGATACGCAGTATTTT. Translation: CSGRSGDTQYF.

The V and J genes are TRBV7-9 and TRBJ1-1; the D gene is possibly TRBD1 (5 bases). Germline V lookup: CDR1 SEHNR, CDR2 FQNEAQ (reference sequence). The CDR3 is made up of 15 amino acids. The germline V and J ends were trimmed by 3 bases and 0 bases, with 11 bases remaining between them. The CDR3 here is CASSFGGVMNTEAFF. The CDR3 DNA reads as TGTGCCAGCAGCTTTGGGGGGGTAATGAACACTGAAGCTTTCTTT.

In this sample, this clone turned up once. J is TRBJ1-2 and V is TRBV7-9, with D maybe TRBD1 (5 bases). Per the germline V gene, CDR1 is SEHNR and CDR2 is FQNEAQ (reference sequence). V lost 5 bases to trimming and J lost 3 bases, with 10 bases between them. This CDR3 spans 13 amino acids. The CDR3: CASSKTDYYGYTF. The CDR3 coding sequence is TGTGCCAGCAGCAAGACAGATTACTATGGCTACACCTTC.

The chain joins TRBV28 to TRBJ1-5; 8 positions agree with TRBD1. V lost 8 bases, J lost 4 bases, and 4 bases stayed unmatched. The CDR3 has 13 residues. CDR1 is MDHEN, CDR2 SYDVKM, per germline. The CDR3 nucleotides are TGTGCCAGCCGACAGGGGATTAATCAGCCCCAGCATTTT. Its protein is CASRQGINQPQHF. The full variable domain, its missing parts supplied by reference TRBV28 and TRBJ1-5, is DVKVTQSSRYLVKRTGEKVFLECVQDMDHENMFWYRQDPGLGLRLIYFSYDVKMKEKGDIPEGYSVSREKKERFSLILESASTNQTSMYLCASRQGINQPQHFGDGTRLSIL.

This sequence joins TRBV5-1 and TRBJ1-1, with D maybe TRBD1 (5 bases). Between the trimmed V and J ends, which lost 0 bases and 4 bases, there was a span of 13 bases. Germline CDR1 is SGHRS and CDR2 is YFSETQ. There are 15 residues in the CDR3. CDR3 nucleotide sequence: TGCGCCAGCAGCTTGGGCCAGGGAGGGAGCACTGAAGCTTTCTTT. This translates into CASSLGQGGSTEAFF.

This clone came up a few times. The rearrangement links TRBV28 to TRBJ2-7; a possible D gene is TRBD1 (6 bases). Trimming stripped 2 bases from V and 1 base from J, with 12 bases between. This CDR3 spans 15 amino acids. Per the germline V gene, CDR1 is MDHEN and CDR2 is SYDVKM. DNA of the CDR3: TGTGCCAGCAGTTTACTATCAGGGGCTTCCTACGAGCAGTACTTC. Translating it yields CASSLLSGASYEQYF.

This clone appeared many times. The chain has TRBV14 and TRBJ2-2; 9 bases are a match to TRBD1. Germline CDR1 reads SGHDN; CDR2 reads FVKESK. The CDR3 has 16 amino acids. The trim removed 1 base at V and 4 bases at J, leaving 4 bases unmatched. As DNA, the CDR3 is TGTGCCAGCAGCCAAGTTGGACAGGGGCGCACCGGGGAGCTGTTTTTT. Translating gives CASSQVGQGRTGELFF.

The genes are TRBV30 and TRBJ2-1; 7 nucleotides match TRBD1. The CDR3 is 13 amino acids. The J segment lost 10 bases and the V segment lost 1 base, leaving 7 bases of the junction unmatched. Germline CDR1 and CDR2: GTSNPN and SVGIG (reference sequence). CDR3 in amino acids: CAWSGQGLKEQFF. The CDR3 DNA reads as TGTGCCTGGAGTGGACAGGGTTTGAAGGAGCAGTTCTTC.

This chain uses TRBV2 with TRBJ1-4; D remains unclear. The length of the CDR3 is 13 residues. In germline, CDR1 is SNHLY, CDR2 FYNNEI. V lost 5 bases and J lost 6, with 10 bases in between. CDR3 DNA: TGTGCCAGCAGTCCGGGAGTAGATGAAAAACTGTTTTTT. Translation: CASSPGVDEKLFF.

This clone has more than one count but fewer than ten. The V call is TRBV7-2, the J call TRBJ2-7; 7 bases are a match to TRBD2. Per the germline V gene, CDR1 is SGHTA and CDR2 is FQGNSA. The CDR3 is 15 residues long. V shed 1 base and J 4 bases; nucleotides not matched to a gene: 7. CDR3 region: CASSLVAGDQYEQYF. The CDR3 bases are TGTGCCAGCAGCTTAGTTGCGGGGGATCAATACGAGCAGTACTTC.

This clone was picked up one time. J is TRBJ2-3 and V is TRBV18, with 7 bases identical to TRBD2. The ends lost 8 bases at V and 2 bases at J; junction bases unmatched: 10. Germline CDR1 KGHSH, CDR2 LQKENI. The CDR3 runs 15 residues. CDR3 nucleotide sequence: TGTGCCAGCCCTCTGACGGGGGGAGACACAGATACGCAGTATTTT. Protein product: CASPLTGGDTDTQYF.

As DNA, the CDR3 is TGTGCCATCAGTGAGTCGGCAGGGGGTGGGCAAGAGACCCAGTACTTC. It is translated as CAISESAGGGQETQYF. The chain has TRBV10-3 and TRBJ2-5; 7 bases agree with TRBD1. Per the germline V gene, CDR1 is ENHRY and CDR2 is SYGVKD. This CDR3 has 16 amino acids. Unmatched junction bases numbered 6, after V lost 0 bases and J lost 2 bases.

This clone was counted a few times. The chain recombines TRBV25-1 with TRBJ2-7; D is perhaps TRBD1 (7 bases). V dropped 1 base and J dropped 5 bases, with 12 bases sitting between them. CDR1 and CDR2 from the germline V gene are MGHDK and SYGVNS. The CDR3 loop spans 14 amino acids. DNA of the CDR3: TGTGCCAGCAGTGAATTGGAGGGGGCCGACGAGCAGTACTTC. Translating it yields CASSELEGADEQYF.

The chain is built from TRBV2 and TRBJ1-1; 7 bases are a match to TRBD1. CDR1 and CDR2 from the germline V gene are SNHLY and FYNNEI. V lost 3 bases and J lost 1; bases outside the gene matches: 8. CDR3 length: 16 residues. CDR3 residues: CASSDPGTASNTEAFF. Here the CDR3 DNA reads TGTGCCAGCAGTGACCCTGGGACAGCCTCGAACACTGAAGCTTTCTTT.

This sequence joins TRBV5-1 and TRBJ2-1; 7 bases fit TRBD1. V shed 0 bases and J 0 bases; nucleotides not matched to a gene: 0. The CDR3 extends over 15 amino acids. Germline CDR1 is SGHRS and CDR2 is YFSETQ. DNA for the CDR3: TGCGCCAGCAGCTTGGGGACAGGCTCCTACAATGAGCAGTTCTTC. This gives the protein CASSLGTGSYNEQFF. Full variable domain (remainder filled in from reference TRBV5-1 and TRBJ2-1): KAGVTQTPRYLIKTRGQQVTLSCSPISGHRSVSWYQQTPGQGLQFLFEYFSETQRNKGNFPGRFSGRQFSNSRSEMNVSTLELGDSALYLCASSLGTGSYNEQFFGPGTRLTVL.

The sample holds one count of this clone. CDR3 amino acids: CASSVAASGYSYNEQFF. Here the CDR3 DNA reads TGTGCCAGCAGCGTAGCTGCTAGCGGGTACTCCTACAATGAGCAGTTCTTC. The chain carries TRBV9 and TRBJ2-1; 8 positions agree with TRBD2. Germline loops: CDR1 SGDLS, CDR2 YYNGEE. The CDR3 is 17 residues long. V dropped 0 bases and J dropped 0; count of bases not matched to a gene: 5.

This clone has only a few counts. V usage is TRBV6-5 and J usage is TRBJ2-3; no reliable D call. This CDR3 has 12 residues. Trimming cost V 5 bases and J 5 bases, with 8 bases left between them. Germline-derived CDR1 and CDR2 are MNHEY and SVGAGI. The CDR3 DNA reads TGTGCCAGCAGTCCTAGTAAAGATACGCAGTATTTT. Translation gives CASSPSKDTQYF.

The V gene is TRBV23-1, the J gene TRBJ2-5; tentatively, D is TRBD1 (6 bases). TRBV23-1 is known as an ORF, though its function is uncertain. The CDR3 contains 17 residues. Trimming took off 0 bases at V and 3 bases at J, with 17 bases between the two ends. CDR3 region: CASSQSSLNRDKETQYF. CDR3 sequence (DNA): TGCGCCAGCAGTCAATCCTCCCTTAACCGGGACAAAGAGACCCAGTACTTC.

This clone was detected only a few times. CDR3 sequence: CASSFDRTYEQYF. CDR3 bases: TGTGCCAGCAGTTTCGACAGGACCTACGAGCAGTACTTC. The chain recombines TRBV6-5 with TRBJ2-7, with D perhaps TRBD1 (6 bases). Trimming took 4 bases from V and 2 from J, leaving 9 bases between them. The length of the CDR3 is 13 residues. Germline V lookup: CDR1 MNHEY, CDR2 SVGAGI.

This clone was seen a few times. This chain links TRBV29-1 with TRBJ2-5; 8 bases map to TRBD2. CDR3 length: 14 residues. Per germline, CDR1 SQVTM and CDR2 ANQGSEA. V was clipped by 5 bases and J by 7 bases; unmatched bases: 12. In DNA, the CDR3 is TGCAGCGTTCGAACTAGCGGTGGGGCTGGGACCCAGTACTTC. It is translated as CSVRTSGGAGTQYF.

V is TRBV20-1 and J is TRBJ2-7; 9 nucleotides align to TRBD1. J was trimmed by 5 bases and V by 3 bases; bases with no gene match: 11. The CDR3 length is 15 residues. Germline-derived CDR1 and CDR2 are DFQATT and SNEGSKA (reference sequence). The CDR3 bases are TGCAGTGCTAGTCGGGTTGACAGGGGGTTTAACGAGCAGTACTTC. This encodes CSASRVDRGFNEQYF.

The chain uses TRBV5-5 and TRBJ2-1; 10 positions agree with TRBD1. The CDR3 consists of 15 residues. Germline V CDR1 and CDR2: SGHKS, YYEKEE (reference sequence). Trimming removed 0 bases from V and 7 bases from J; junction bases left unmatched: 4. Written as DNA, the CDR3 is TGTGCCAGCAGCTTGGCCGGGACAGGGGATAATGAGCAGTTCTTC. Translated, it gives CASSLAGTGDNEQFF.

This chain joins TRBV28 and TRBJ2-7, with 11 nucleotides matching TRBD1. In germline, CDR1 is MDHEN, CDR2 SYDVKM. V dropped 8 bases and J dropped 1; count of bases not matched to a gene: 10. The CDR3 consists of 16 residues. The CDR3 here is CASGPPGTGGSYEQYF. The CDR3 DNA follows: TGTGCCAGCGGTCCCCCAGGGACAGGGGGATCCTACGAGCAGTACTTC.

The V gene is TRBV4-1, the J gene TRBJ2-1; 9 bases are a match to TRBD1. Germline CDR1 MGHRA, CDR2 YSYEKL. This CDR3 is 17 amino acids long. Trimming cost V 2 bases and J 6 bases; bases outside gene matches: 11. The CDR3 DNA follows: TGCGCCAGCAGCCAAAACCCCGGGACAGGGCCCCGCAATGAGCAGTTCTTC. Translating gives CASSQNPGTGPRNEQFF.

The gene calls are TRBV3-1 (or the pseudogene TRBV3-2) and TRBJ2-3, with TRBD2 identical over 10 bases. CDR3 length: 14 residues. CDR1 LGHDT and CDR2 YNNKEL come from the germline V gene (reference sequence). Unmatched junction bases numbered 3, after V lost 9 bases and J lost 0 bases. The CDR3 coding sequence is TGTGCCAGTCAACTAGCGGGGAGCACAGATACGCAGTATTTT. Its protein is CASQLAGSTDTQYF.